This TCR beta chain was retrieved from a study of T cells after yellow fever vaccination. Study results and caveats: At around 96% for CD4 and about 87% for CD8, most primary-vaccination clones showed up again after the booster.

This clonotype has just a few counts. Its antigen is undetermined. One junction end does not reproduce the germline sequence, and a read error may be involved. From the 5' RACE reads, TCRdb called clonotypes with MiXCR, one entry per CDR3 protein. The repertoire holds roughly 500,000 distinct CDR3 sequences, with roughly 19% as singletons. Germline CDR1 is SQVTM and CDR2 is ANQGSEA. The CDR3 sequence is 11 residues long. This specimen was PBMCs, taken 15 days after the yellow fever booster vaccination. The sequence was collected from a man younger than 45 who received the YFV17D yellow fever vaccine. The chain carries TRBV29-1 and TRBJ2-7, with TRBD1 identical over 7 bases. CDR3 nucleotides: TGCAGCGTTGAAGGACAGGGAAAAGTCGACTTC. This sequence encodes CSVEGQGKVDF.